This T cell receptor beta chain was retrieved from a study of a mutant IDH1 vaccine in newly diagnosed glioma. Overall study context: Vaccines were first given 4-6 weeks after radiotherapy alone, or with temozolomide cycles. Visits V12 and V13 fell at weeks 35 and 47, respectively.

The germline V and J ends were trimmed by 4 bases and 1 base, with 11 bases remaining between them. Looked up from germline, CDR1 is MNHEY and CDR2 is SMNVEV (reference sequence). The CDR3 totals 15 residues. Time point: week 35, safety follow-up. What each vaccine dose contained was 300 ug of mutant IDH1 20-mer peptide, accompanied by topical imiquimod. On this clone itself: Its antigen is still unknown.

Measured with immunoSEQ multiplex PCR; TCRdb has only the in-frame clones, and not every one. The data contain roughly 50,000 clones, under 85% of them singletons. The source material was PBMCs, sampled from a glioma patient whose treatment included an IDH1 peptide vaccine. This chain links TRBV27 with TRBJ1-3; maybe TRBD1 (5 bases). The sequence derives from a man aged 35-49 years with glioma. The CDR3 DNA reads TGTGCCAGCAGTTCGGTGGGACGATCTGGAAACACCATATATTTT. Protein sequence: CASSSVGRSGNTIYF.